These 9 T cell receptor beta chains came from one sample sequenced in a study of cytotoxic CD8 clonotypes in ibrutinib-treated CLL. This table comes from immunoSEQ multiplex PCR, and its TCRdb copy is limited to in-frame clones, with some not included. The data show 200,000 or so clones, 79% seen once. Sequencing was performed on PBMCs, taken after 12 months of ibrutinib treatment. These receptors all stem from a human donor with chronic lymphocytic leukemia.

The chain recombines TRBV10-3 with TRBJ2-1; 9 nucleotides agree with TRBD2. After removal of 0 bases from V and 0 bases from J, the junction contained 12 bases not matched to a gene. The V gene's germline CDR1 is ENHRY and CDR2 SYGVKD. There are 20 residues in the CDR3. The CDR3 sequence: CAISESIGASGMSSYNEQFF. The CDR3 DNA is TGTGCCATCAGTGAGTCGATAGGGGCTAGCGGGATGAGCTCCTACAATGAGCAGTTCTTC.

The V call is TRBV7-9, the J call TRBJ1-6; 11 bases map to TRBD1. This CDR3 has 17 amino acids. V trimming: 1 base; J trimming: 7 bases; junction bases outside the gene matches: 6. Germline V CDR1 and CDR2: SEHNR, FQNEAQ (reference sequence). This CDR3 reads CASSLVMGQGVNSPLHF. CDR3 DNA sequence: TGTGCCAGCAGCTTAGTTATGGGACAGGGGGTAAATTCACCCCTCCACTTT. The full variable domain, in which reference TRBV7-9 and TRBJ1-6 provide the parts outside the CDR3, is DTGVSQNPRHKITKRGQNVTFRCDPISEHNRLYWYRQTLGQGPEFLTYFQNEAQLEKSRLLSDRFSAERPKGSFSTLEIQRTEQGDSAMYLCASSLVMGQGVNSPLHFGNGTRLTVT.

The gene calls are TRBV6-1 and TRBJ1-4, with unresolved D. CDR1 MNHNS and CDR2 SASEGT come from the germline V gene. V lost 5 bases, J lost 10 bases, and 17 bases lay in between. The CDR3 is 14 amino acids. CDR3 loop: CASSSAFPIGKLFF. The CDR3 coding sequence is TGTGCCAGCAGTTCCGCTTTCCCAATAGGAAAACTGTTTTTT.

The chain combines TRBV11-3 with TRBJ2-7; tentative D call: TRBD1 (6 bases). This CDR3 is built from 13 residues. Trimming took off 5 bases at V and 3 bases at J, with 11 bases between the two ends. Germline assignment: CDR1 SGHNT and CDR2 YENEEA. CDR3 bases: TGTGCCAGCAGCGCTCGAGGGGGCTACGAGCAGTACTTC. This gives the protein CASSARGGYEQYF.

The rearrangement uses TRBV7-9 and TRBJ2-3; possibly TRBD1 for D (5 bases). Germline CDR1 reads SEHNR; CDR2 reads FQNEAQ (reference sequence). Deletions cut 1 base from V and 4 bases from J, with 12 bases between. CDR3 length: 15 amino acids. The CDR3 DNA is TGTGCCAGCAGCTTAGGGTCTGCAGGGTCAGATACGCAGTATTTT. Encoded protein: CASSLGSAGSDTQYF.

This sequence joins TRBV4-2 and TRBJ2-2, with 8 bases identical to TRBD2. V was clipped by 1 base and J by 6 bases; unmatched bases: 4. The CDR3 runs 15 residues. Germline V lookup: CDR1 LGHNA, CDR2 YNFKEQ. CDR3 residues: CASSQGPLAAGELFF. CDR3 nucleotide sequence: TGTGCCAGCAGCCAAGGACCACTAGCGGCCGGGGAGCTGTTTTTT.

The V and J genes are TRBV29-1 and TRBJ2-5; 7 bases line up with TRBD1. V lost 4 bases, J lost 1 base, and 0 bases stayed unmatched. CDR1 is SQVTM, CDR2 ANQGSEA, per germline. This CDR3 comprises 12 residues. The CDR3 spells CSVAGGQETQYF. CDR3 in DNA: TGCAGCGTTGCAGGGGGCCAAGAGACCCAGTACTTC.

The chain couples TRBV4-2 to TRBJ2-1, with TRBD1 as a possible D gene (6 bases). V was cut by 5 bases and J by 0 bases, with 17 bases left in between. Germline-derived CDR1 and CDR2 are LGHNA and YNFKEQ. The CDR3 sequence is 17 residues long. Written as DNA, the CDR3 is TGTGCCAGCAGCTCACAGGGCCCACAGAGCTCCTACAATGAGCAGTTCTTC. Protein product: CASSSQGPQSSYNEQFF.

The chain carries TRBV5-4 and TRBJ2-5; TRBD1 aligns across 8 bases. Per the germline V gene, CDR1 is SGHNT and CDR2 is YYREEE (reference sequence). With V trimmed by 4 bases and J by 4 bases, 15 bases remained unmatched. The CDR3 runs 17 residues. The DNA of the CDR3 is TGTGCCAGCAGCGGGAATTTCGGACAGGGCGGTCTAGAGACCCAGTACTTC. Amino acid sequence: CASSGNFGQGGLETQYF. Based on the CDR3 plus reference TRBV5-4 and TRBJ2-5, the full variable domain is ETGVTQSPTHLIKTRGQQVTLRCSSQSGHNTVSWYQQALGQGPQFIFQYYREEENGRGNFPPRFSGLQFPNYSSELNVNALELDDSALYLCASSGNFGQGGLETQYFGPGTRLLVL.